The entry that follows covers one T cell receptor (beta chain) sequence. Its antigen is not yet known. No per-base quality is available; no much larger clone lies one base away. The immunoSEQ Assay, a bias-controlled multiplex PCR, was used to amplify TCRbeta CDR3 regions from genomic DNA. Processing in the source paper ran as follows. Within the assay, amplification of reference gene primers was used to estimate how many nucleated cells each sample contained. To quantify the absolute abundance of each unique TCRbeta CDR3 rearrangement, sequence reads were collapsed and filtered. For each sample, productive Simpson clonality was calculated as the square root of Simpson's diversity index over productive rearrangements. Here the immuneACCESS table is served through TCRdb, limited to in-frame sequences with V and J called. Missing clones are a known gap in these copies; in checked studies unresolved V genes cover under half, and the rest lacks a known reason. Clonal size and the V and J genes are those of that table, whereas D and trimming came from the DNA. This sample lists a few hundred thousand clones; about 87% were detected once. Of the sample, 4% falls within the top ten clones.

Samples from volunteer blood donors who had recovered from COVID-19 were contributed by a second Seattle source. Each collaborating institution followed its own protocols to collect whole blood in K2EDTA tubes. For TCRbeta analysis, collaborators shipped samples in one of three forms: frozen whole blood, isolated PBMCs, or DNA extracted from either of those sample types. V is pared back by 0 bases and J by 2 bases, with 14 bases lying between the germline termini. The CDR3 goes from the cysteine to the phenylalanine over 17 residues. Solely the CDR3 DNA is kept, with 51 bases framed from the first base. The germline V gene specifies KGHSH as CDR1 and LQKENI as CDR2. This sample is drawn from a study of blood T cell repertoires in COVID-19 (TCRdb year 2020). Looking at the study overall: Samples covering the acute and convalescent phases of COVID-19 were provided by collaborators in the United States, Italy and Spain. The prospective study material was composed of cDNA or gDNA derived from T cells, B-cell-depleted T cells, or PBMCs. The dataset comprised deeply sampled blood TCRbeta repertoires from subjects exposed to, actively infected with, or recovered from COVID-19. A freely available public database, intended as a resource for researchers studying the immune response to SARS-CoV-2, is where the repertoires were released. Samples came from the ongoing ImmuneRACE study (first 160 participants) plus 1,254 subjects from 6 global collaborators. The sample metadata nearly always contained a de-identified subject ID, COVID-19 status, age in years and sex. Where HLA class I and class II types were available, the types were taken from metadata supplied by the sample provider, not from assay-based typing. Results the study describes overall, beyond this receptor: The quantity of clinical and demographic metadata differed by source and by participant and was supplied without curation.

The receptor comes from a man aged 55 to 70 who had recovered from COVID-19. Recombination linked TRBV18 to TRBJ2-1, and TRBD1 may be the D gene, going by 5 matching bases. The sequenced material came from peripheral blood. The CDR3 loop reads CASSPPGRGFTYNEQFF. Here is the DNA: TGTGCCAGCTCACCACCGGGTAGGGGATTCACCTACAATGAGCAGTTCTTC. The entire variable domain, with the stretches around the CDR3 drawn from the reference TRBV18 and TRBJ2-1 proteins, is NAGVMQNPRHLVRRRGQEARLRCSPMKGHSHVYWYRQLPEEGLKFMVYLQKENIIDESGMPKERFSAEFPKEGPSILRIQQVVRGDSAAYFCASSPPGRGFTYNEQFFGPGTRLTVL.